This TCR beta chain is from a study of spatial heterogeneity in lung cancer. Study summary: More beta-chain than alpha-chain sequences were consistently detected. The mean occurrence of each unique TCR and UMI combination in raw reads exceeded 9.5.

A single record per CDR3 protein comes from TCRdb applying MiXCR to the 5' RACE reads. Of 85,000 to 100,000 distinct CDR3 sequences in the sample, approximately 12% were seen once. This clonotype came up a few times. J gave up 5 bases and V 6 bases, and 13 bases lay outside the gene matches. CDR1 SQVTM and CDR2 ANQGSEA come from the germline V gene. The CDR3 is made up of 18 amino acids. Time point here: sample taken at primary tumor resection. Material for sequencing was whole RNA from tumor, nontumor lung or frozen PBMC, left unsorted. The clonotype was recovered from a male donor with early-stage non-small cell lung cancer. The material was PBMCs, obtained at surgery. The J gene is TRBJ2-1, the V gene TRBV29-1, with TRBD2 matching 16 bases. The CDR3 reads CSVFPSGLAGGPNNEQFF. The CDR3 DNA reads TGCAGCGTCTTCCCCTCGGGACTAGCGGGGGGGCCTAACAATGAGCAGTTCTTC.